This TCR beta chain emerged from a study of blood T cell repertoires in COVID-19. At the level of the study: Samples came from the United States, Italy and Spain, spanning acute and convalescent COVID-19. PBMCs, B-cell-depleted T cells, or T cells were the source of the cDNA or gDNA that made up the material.

In the study's own analysis: Estimates of nucleated cell counts were drawn from the amplification of reference gene primers. The data were produced by immunoSEQ multiplex PCR, yet TCRdb's version contains in-frame clones alone and is incomplete. That table is the source of V, J and clone size, and D and trimming were worked out from the DNA. The data hold tens of thousands of clones, with around 86% observed a single time. CDR1 and CDR2 (germline): SGHTA, FQGTGA. The CDR3 loop spans 13 amino acids. The V end lost 5 bases, the J end lost 5 bases, and 10 bases lay between the germline ends. This clonotype was obtained from a human donor in a cohort sampled during active COVID-19. Input material: peripheral blood. This chain joins TRBV7-3 and TRBJ2-4, with D possibly being TRBD1 (5 bases). As DNA, the CDR3 is TGTGCCAGCAGCCCCGACAGCCAAAACATTCAGTACTTC. Translation gives CASSPDSQNIQYF. Supplemented by reference TRBV7-3 and TRBJ2-4, the full variable domain reads GAGVSQTPSNKVTEKGKYVELRCDPISGHTALYWYRQSLGQGPEFLIYFQGTGAADDSGLPNDRFFAVRPEGSVSTLKIQRTERGDSAVYLCASSPDSQNIQYFGAGTRLSVL.